Following are 23 T cell receptor beta chains from one sample sequenced in a study of siplizumab effects on memory and regulatory T cells. The data were produced by immunoSEQ multiplex PCR, yet TCRdb's version contains in-frame clones alone and is incomplete. The table lists over 100,000 clones, roughly 94% of them singletons. The sample was Tregs sorted from blood. The origin of the receptors is a human donor in good health.

The CDR3 protein is CASSLDPRGRTEAFF. The CDR3 DNA reads TGTGCCAGCAGCTTAGATCCCCGGGGGCGTACTGAAGCTTTCTTT. The rearrangement joins TRBV11-2 to TRBJ1-1; maybe TRBD1 (6 bases). V was cut by 0 bases and J by 5 bases, with 13 bases left in between. Germline assignment: CDR1 SGHAT and CDR2 FQNNGV. The CDR3 is 15 residues long.

The rearrangement uses TRBV19 and TRBJ1-4; D is uncertain. Germline assignment: CDR1 LNHDA and CDR2 SQIVND (reference sequence). V was pared by 2 bases and J by 4 bases, with 8 bases between. The CDR3 is made up of 14 amino acids. CDR3 nucleotides: TGTGCCAGTAGTATAAGATTTATTAATGAAAAACTGTTTTTT. Translation: CASSIRFINEKLFF. Drawing the rest from reference TRBV19 and TRBJ1-4, the complete variable domain is DGGITQSPKYLFRKEGQNVTLSCEQNLNHDAMYWYRQDPGQGLRLIYYSQIVNDFQKGDIAEGYSVSREKKESFPLTVTSAQKNPTAFYLCASSIRFINEKLFFGSGTQLSVL.

The V call is TRBV7-6, the J call TRBJ2-3; TRBD2 aligns across 8 bases. The CDR3 runs 16 residues. Trimming at V came to 5 bases and at J to 5 bases, leaving 12 bases not matched to a gene. The germline CDR1 and CDR2 sequences are SGHVS and FNYEAQ. The CDR3: CASSPQAGEPRDTQYF. The DNA of the CDR3 is TGTGCCAGCAGCCCCCAAGCGGGAGAACCCAGAGATACGCAGTATTTT.

This chain uses TRBV5-1 with TRBJ2-5; 7 bases fit TRBD1. The J call may be wrong; the DNA end is better matched by TRBJ2-7. CDR1 and CDR2 (germline): SGHRS, YFSETQ. This CDR3 is built from 15 residues. The CDR3 DNA is TGCGCCAGCAGCTTGGGCATTTCAGGGGGATACGAGCAGTACTTC. Amino acids: CASSLGISGGYEQYF.

The chain recombines TRBV4-1 with TRBJ2-5; TRBD1 aligns across 9 bases. This CDR3 contains 15 residues. The V segment lost 4 bases and the J segment 5 bases; nucleotides outside the gene matches: 8. Germline V CDR1 and CDR2: MGHRA, YSYEKL. The CDR3 bases are TGCGCCAGCAGCCTGGGGACAGGGTCGGCGGAGACCCAGTACTTC. It yields the protein CASSLGTGSAETQYF.

The chain has TRBV30 and TRBJ1-2, with D perhaps matching TRBD1 (5 bases). The CDR3 has 12 amino acids. Looked up from germline, CDR1 is GTSNPN and CDR2 is SVGIG (reference sequence). Trimming took off 3 bases at V and 2 bases at J, with 7 bases between the two ends. CDR3 DNA: TGTGCCTGGAGAAAGGGGAACTATGGCTACACCTTC. Its protein product is CAWRKGNYGYTF.

The V call is TRBV5-1, the J call TRBJ1-2, with TRBD1 as a possible D gene (5 bases). Germline V gene sequence: CDR1 SGHRS, CDR2 YFSETQ. There are 14 residues in the CDR3. V was pared by 4 bases and J by 4 bases, with 14 bases between. CDR3 nucleotide sequence: TGCGCCAGCAGCCCTGATAAGGGACTCTATGGCTACACCTTC. This encodes CASSPDKGLYGYTF.

The rearrangement uses TRBV19 and TRBJ1-1; D may be TRBD1 (6 bases). V was clipped by 3 bases and J by 4 bases, with 9 bases between them. This CDR3 spans 13 amino acids. Per the germline V gene, CDR1 is LNHDA and CDR2 is SQIVND (reference sequence). CDR3 sequence (DNA): TGTGCCAGTAGTATTAGGGGGAGCACTGAAGCTTTCTTT. It translates to CASSIRGSTEAFF.

The chain combines TRBV5-4 with TRBJ1-4, with D unresolved. V lost 4 bases to trimming and J lost 10 bases, with 23 bases between them. The CDR3 runs to 16 residues. Per germline, CDR1 SGHNT and CDR2 YYREEE (reference sequence). The CDR3 DNA reads TGTGCCAGCAGCGAGTCAGGAGGAAGAGGTCTTCGAAAACTGTTTTTT. The encoded protein is CASSESGGRGLRKLFF.

The V gene is TRBV6-6, the J gene TRBJ2-7, with D hard to call. The CDR3 length is 12 residues. V dropped 7 bases and J dropped 0 bases, with 7 bases sitting between them. CDR1 is MNHNY and CDR2 is SVGAGI in the germline V gene (reference sequence). CDR3 coding DNA: TGTGCCAGCAACGCAGTCTCCTACGAGCAGTACTTC. The encoded protein is CASNAVSYEQYF.

The chain carries TRBV5-1 and TRBJ2-5; D gene ambiguous. The CDR3 is 14 residues long. Between the trimmed V and J ends, which lost 5 bases and 0 bases, there was a span of 11 bases. Germline V CDR1 and CDR2: SGHRS, YFSETQ. The CDR3 sequence: CASRSGWYQETQYF. In DNA, the CDR3 is TGCGCCAGCAGATCCGGGTGGTACCAAGAGACCCAGTACTTC.

The rearrangement joins TRBV7-6 to TRBJ2-1; the match to TRBD1 covers 10 bases. J lost 9 bases, V lost 3 bases, and 5 bases had no gene match. This CDR3 has 14 amino acids. The V gene's germline CDR1 is SGHVS and CDR2 FNYEAQ. CDR3 nucleotides: TGTGCCAGCAGCTTTAAGACAGGGGGCCTTGAGCAGTTCTTC. This sequence encodes CASSFKTGGLEQFF.

CDR3 nucleotide sequence: TGTGCCAGCAAAGGGGGAGTTGAAGCTTTCTTT. It translates to CASKGGVEAFF. This rearrangement joins TRBV2 to TRBJ1-1, with D possibly being TRBD1 (6 bases). The V and J ends lost 7 bases and 7 bases respectively, with 10 bases between them. The CDR3 has 11 amino acids. Germline-derived CDR1 and CDR2 are SNHLY and FYNNEI.

In this sample, this clone turned up once. This chain links TRBV29-1 with TRBJ1-3; no firm D call. CDR1 is SQVTM, CDR2 ANQGSEA, per germline. This CDR3 has 11 amino acids. V was trimmed by 4 bases and J by 6 bases, leaving 7 bases between them. The chain's CDR3 is CSVGLQNTIYF. The CDR3 region has the DNA TGCAGCGTTGGATTGCAAAACACCATATATTTT.

This chain uses TRBV5-1 with TRBJ2-7, with 12 bases identical to TRBD2. Unmatched junction bases numbered 5, after V lost 4 bases and J lost 0 bases. CDR1 SGHRS and CDR2 YFSETQ come from the germline V gene. The CDR3 totals 16 residues. CDR3 DNA: TGCGCCAGCAGCACCTCTAGCGGGGGGGCCTCCTACGAGCAGTACTTC. This gives the protein CASSTSSGGASYEQYF.

V is TRBV6-6 and J is TRBJ2-7; 8 nucleotides line up with TRBD1. CDR1 and CDR2 (germline): MNHNY, SVGAGI (reference sequence). The V gene end was trimmed by 4 bases and the J gene end by 3 bases; junction bases not matched to a gene: 2. The CDR3 consists of 13 residues. DNA for the CDR3: TGTGCCAGCAGTTGGGACAGGAACTACGAGCAGTACTTC. Translating it yields CASSWDRNYEQYF.

DNA for the CDR3: TGTGCCAGCAGCCCCTCATCCCGGCCCGGGGACTACGAGCAGTACTTC. Translated, it gives CASSPSSRPGDYEQYF. The chain carries TRBV7-9 and TRBJ2-7, with a weak D call TRBD2 (5 bases). Trimming cost V 5 bases and J 3 bases, with 20 bases left between them. In germline, CDR1 is SEHNR, CDR2 FQNEAQ (reference sequence). The CDR3 contains 16 residues. Complete variable domain (other parts from reference TRBV7-9 and TRBJ2-7): DTGVSQNPRHKITKRGQNVTFRCDPISEHNRLYWYRQTLGQGPEFLTYFQNEAQLEKSRLLSDRFSAERPKGSFSTLEIQRTEQGDSAMYLCASSPSSRPGDYEQYFGPGTRLTVT.

This rearrangement joins TRBV7-8 to TRBJ1-6; D might be TRBD1 (5 bases). Germline assignment: CDR1 SGHVS and CDR2 FQNEAQ. The CDR3 spans 15 residues. V gave up 1 base and J gave up 7 bases, with 11 bases separating them. CDR3 protein: CASSLGGVWNSPLHF. CDR3 DNA sequence: TGTGCCAGCAGCTTAGGGGGGGTATGGAATTCACCCCTCCACTTT.

V usage is TRBV7-2 and J usage is TRBJ2-7; D is perhaps TRBD1 or TRBD2 (6 bases each). Germline V gene sequence: CDR1 SGHTA, CDR2 FQGNSA. Trimming took off 6 bases at V and 3 bases at J, with 15 bases between the two ends. The CDR3 extends over 14 amino acids. The CDR3 reads CASSPQGLGYEQYF. The CDR3 DNA sequence: TGTGCCAGCAGTCCACAGGGACTCGGCTACGAGCAGTACTTC.

This sequence joins TRBV2 and TRBJ2-7; D is unclear. V gave up 6 bases and J gave up 5 bases, with 17 bases separating them. Germline V lookup: CDR1 SNHLY, CDR2 FYNNEI. The CDR3 has 14 amino acids. In DNA form, the CDR3 reads TGTGCCAGCAGGAACCAAAACGGTCACCACGAGCAGTACTTC. It is translated as CASRNQNGHHEQYF.

This chain connects TRBV10-2 to TRBJ1-1; possible D gene TRBD1, 6 bases. In germline, CDR1 is WSHSY, CDR2 SAAADI. V gave up 5 bases and J gave up 1 base, with 8 bases separating them. This CDR3 is built from 13 residues. CDR3 loop: CASSIGGNTEAFF. CDR3 bases: TGCGCCAGCAGTATAGGGGGGAACACTGAAGCTTTCTTT.

The chain couples TRBV7-2 to TRBJ1-4; D ambiguous. The CDR3 length is 15 residues. Germline loops: CDR1 SGHTA, CDR2 FQGNSA. Trimming shortened V by 5 bases and J by 7 bases, and 17 bases separated the two germline ends. In nucleotides, the CDR3 is TGTGCCAGCAGCCCACTAGGCAGGAGTGGTGAAAAACTGTTTTTT. This codes for CASSPLGRSGEKLFF.

This sequence joins TRBV7-9 and TRBJ2-5, with D possibly matching TRBD1 (5 bases). The CDR3 length is 14 residues. Germline-derived CDR1 and CDR2 are SEHNR and FQNEAQ (reference sequence). V was shortened by 1 base and J by 0 bases, with 6 bases between the two germline ends. In DNA form, the CDR3 reads TGTGCCAGCAGCTTAGTCAGGGACCAAGAGACCCAGTACTTC. Its protein product is CASSLVRDQETQYF.